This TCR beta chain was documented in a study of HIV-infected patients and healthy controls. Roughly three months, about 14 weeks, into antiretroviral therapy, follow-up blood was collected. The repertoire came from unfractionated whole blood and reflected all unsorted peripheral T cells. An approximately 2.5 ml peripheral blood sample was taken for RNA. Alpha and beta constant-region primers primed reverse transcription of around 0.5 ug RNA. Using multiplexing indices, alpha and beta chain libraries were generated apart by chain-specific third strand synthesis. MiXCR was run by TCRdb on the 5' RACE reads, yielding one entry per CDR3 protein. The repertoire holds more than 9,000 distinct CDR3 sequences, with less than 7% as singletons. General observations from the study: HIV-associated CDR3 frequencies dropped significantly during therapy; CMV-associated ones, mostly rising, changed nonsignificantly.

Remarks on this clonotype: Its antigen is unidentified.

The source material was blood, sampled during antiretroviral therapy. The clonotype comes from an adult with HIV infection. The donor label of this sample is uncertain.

DNA for the CDR3: TGTGCCAGCAGGGACCGACAGAGAGCCACAGATACGCAGTATTTT. Translated, it gives CASRDRQRATDTQYF. This chain joins TRBV11-3 and TRBJ2-3; maybe TRBD1 (5 bases). Looked up from germline, CDR1 is SGHNT and CDR2 is YENEEA. The CDR3 contains 15 residues. V lost 6 bases and J 2 bases, leaving 15 bases between the germline ends.